The next 25 T cell receptor beta chains were all read from a single sample in a study of memory CD4+ T cells and cytomegalovirus serostatus. The sort gate was single viable CD3+CD4+CD8-CD45RO+ cells for memory CD4+ T cells. Data came from immunoSEQ multiplex PCR; TCRdb stores just in-frame clones and leaves some out. The sample yields tens of thousands of clones, roughly 79% seen once. Sequencing used memory CD4+ T cells from blood. These receptors all come from an adult in good health and CMV-seronegative.

The chain links TRBV5-1 to TRBJ1-5, with TRBD1 identical over 8 bases. The V gene end was trimmed by 0 bases and the J gene end by 5 bases; junction bases not matched to a gene: 4. This CDR3 is built from 15 residues. Germline CDR1 reads SGHRS; CDR2 reads YFSETQ. CDR3 region: CASSLGTGWDQPQHF. For the CDR3, the DNA is TGCGCCAGCAGCTTGGGGACAGGGTGGGATCAGCCCCAGCATTTT.

The chain carries TRBV6-6 and TRBJ2-7; D is ambiguous. The CDR3 contains 11 residues. Trimming cost V 2 bases and J 5 bases, with 4 bases left between them. From germline, CDR1 is MNHNY and CDR2 SVGAGI (reference sequence). CDR3 DNA sequence: TGTGCCAGCAGTTACGGCCACGAGCAGTACTTC. Protein product: CASSYGHEQYF.

The chain is built from TRBV6-6 and TRBJ1-1; a possible D gene is TRBD1 (5 bases). V dropped 6 bases and J dropped 12 bases, with 23 bases sitting between them. Germline loops: CDR1 MNHNY, CDR2 SVGAGI (reference sequence). CDR3 length: 14 amino acids. CDR3 DNA sequence: TGTGCCAGCAGCATTTTGGACACAGCCTCTAACCCTTTCTTT. This gives the protein CASSILDTASNPFF.

This clone counts as medium-sized. The same CDR3 can be traced to other DNA sequences in this sample. V gene TRBV6-5 combines with J gene TRBJ1-5; unclear D gene. The CDR3 spans 12 residues. Germline CDR1 and CDR2: MNHEY and SVGAGI. Trimming cost V 6 bases and J 5 bases, with 8 bases left between them. The CDR3 bases are TGTGCCAGCAGAAGTGGTCATCAGCCCCAGCATTTT. It encodes CASRSGHQPQHF.

This sequence joins TRBV5-6 and TRBJ2-3; 7 positions agree with TRBD1. This CDR3 is built from 16 residues. In germline, CDR1 is SGHDT, CDR2 YYEEEE. J lost 5 bases, V lost 5 bases, and 14 bases had no gene match. CDR3: CASSLRDRERKDTQYF. In DNA form, the CDR3 reads TGTGCCAGCAGTTTGAGAGACAGGGAGAGGAAAGATACGCAGTATTTT.

The chain uses TRBV5-1 and TRBJ2-1; TRBD2 matches at 11 bases. CDR1 SGHRS and CDR2 YFSETQ come from the germline V gene. V shed 0 bases and J 2 bases; nucleotides not matched to a gene: 4. This CDR3 contains 17 residues. The CDR3 coding sequence is TGCGCCAGCAGCTTGGTGTCTAGCGGGGGGACCTACAATGAGCAGTTCTTC. It yields the protein CASSLVSSGGTYNEQFF.

The rearrangement joins TRBV11-2 to TRBJ1-3; D gene unclear. The CDR3 contains 13 residues. Per the germline V gene, CDR1 is SGHAT and CDR2 is FQNNGV. Trimming pared 5 bases from V and 4 bases from J, leaving 9 bases between. For the CDR3, the DNA is TGTGCCAGCAGCCCGACTCTAGGAAACACCATATATTTT. Translating it yields CASSPTLGNTIYF.

The J gene is TRBJ2-7, the V gene TRBV28, with 8 bases fitting TRBD2. CDR1 MDHEN and CDR2 SYDVKM come from the germline V gene. With 5 bases clipped from V and 4 bases from J, the junction kept 13 bases outside the gene matches. There are 16 residues in the CDR3. CDR3 in DNA: TGTGCCAGCAGTCCAACCCGGGGGGGAGGAGGGTACGAGCAGTACTTC. Residues: CASSPTRGGGGYEQYF.

This chain links TRBV7-2 with TRBJ2-2, with TRBD2 matching 12 bases. Germline assignment: CDR1 SGHTA and CDR2 FQGNSA. The trim removed 3 bases at V and 5 bases at J, leaving 7 bases unmatched. CDR3 length: 17 amino acids. DNA for the CDR3: TGTGCCAGCAGCTTTTTGGGGCTAGCGGGGGGGACCGGGGAGCTGTTTTTT. This translates into CASSFLGLAGGTGELFF.

CDR3 DNA sequence: TGTGCCAGCAGCCGGGGACAGGAAGATGGCTACACCTTC. Amino acid sequence: CASSRGQEDGYTF. This rearrangement joins TRBV5-6 to TRBJ1-2; TRBD1 agrees at 8 bases. This CDR3 comprises 13 residues. Germline V gene sequence: CDR1 SGHDT, CDR2 YYEEEE. The V and J ends lost 4 bases and 6 bases, in that order; junction bases with no gene match: 5.

This clone came up once. The genes are TRBV6-5 and TRBJ2-3; D possibly matches TRBD1 or TRBD2 (5 bases each). The V gene's germline CDR1 is MNHEY and CDR2 SVGAGI. CDR3 size: 15 residues. Trimming pared 7 bases from V and 1 base from J, leaving 15 bases between. CDR3 sequence reads: CASTLDSGGTDTQYF. CDR3 in DNA: TGTGCCAGCACCCTAGACAGCGGCGGCACAGATACGCAGTATTTT.

The J gene is TRBJ1-1, the V gene TRBV11-1, with 7 bases aligning to TRBD1. Germline V gene data show CDR1 as SGHAT and CDR2 as FQDESV (reference sequence). V dropped 6 bases and J dropped 6; count of bases not matched to a gene: 4. The CDR3 extends over 12 amino acids. The CDR3 region is CASSDRVAEAFF. Written as DNA, the CDR3 is TGTGCCAGCAGTGACAGGGTGGCTGAAGCTTTCTTT.

The chain joins TRBV6-6 to TRBJ2-5, with TRBD1 matching over 7 bases. V lost 4 bases, J lost 4 bases, and 3 bases stayed unmatched. CDR3 length: 13 residues. Germline values: CDR1 MNHNY, CDR2 SVGAGI (reference sequence). Written as DNA, the CDR3 is TGTGCCAGCAGTTGGGACAGTTCAGAGACCCAGTACTTC. Translation gives CASSWDSSETQYF.

This rearrangement joins TRBV5-5 to TRBJ1-5, with D possibly matching TRBD1 (5 bases). Trimming shortened V by 5 bases and J by 2 bases, and 14 bases separated the two germline ends. This CDR3 has 15 residues. Germline V lookup: CDR1 SGHKS, CDR2 YYEKEE (reference sequence). The CDR3: CASSIGGSGNQPQHF. CDR3 nucleotide sequence: TGTGCCAGCAGTATCGGGGGGAGCGGCAATCAGCCCCAGCATTTT. Looking up the rest from reference TRBV5-5 and TRBJ1-5 gives the full variable domain: DAGVTQSPTHLIKTRGQQVTLRCSPISGHKSVSWYQQVLGQGPQFIFQYYEKEERGRGNFPDRFSARQFPNYSSELNVNALLLGDSALYLCASSIGGSGNQPQHFGDGTRLSIL.

The gene calls are TRBV27 and TRBJ2-7, with 9 positions matching TRBD2. The CDR3 covers 16 residues. Germline assignment: CDR1 MNHEY and CDR2 SMNVEV (reference sequence). With V trimmed by 0 bases and J by 6 bases, 9 bases remained unmatched. DNA of the CDR3: TGTGCCAGCAGTTTATCGTTTTCGCTAGCGGGGATCGAGCAGTACTTC. Protein: CASSLSFSLAGIEQYF.

The J gene is TRBJ2-7, the V gene TRBV19; the D is unclear. CDR1 and CDR2 (germline): LNHDA, SQIVND (reference sequence). The V gene lost 2 bases and the J gene lost 3 bases, with 8 bases spanning the gap. The CDR3 is made up of 13 amino acids. CDR3 coding DNA: TGTGCCAGTAGTATAATGGCCGGCTACGAGCAGTACTTC. It encodes CASSIMAGYEQYF.

The DNA of the CDR3 is TGCAGCGCCTCCCAGCGACCGGGCACTGAAGCTTTCTTT. Amino acid sequence: CSASQRPGTEAFF. V usage is TRBV29-1 and J usage is TRBJ1-1, with D unresolved. V was shortened by 7 bases and J by 4 bases, with 16 bases between the two germline ends. The germline V gene encodes CDR1 SQVTM and CDR2 ANQGSEA. CDR3 length equals 13 residues.

This clone was recorded only once. V gene TRBV7-2 combines with J gene TRBJ2-5; 8 bases align to TRBD2. The CDR3 extends over 14 amino acids. CDR1 and CDR2 from the germline V gene are SGHTA and FQGNSA. Germline trimming cut 2 bases from V and 5 bases from J; bases unmatched to any gene: 4. The CDR3 nucleotides are TGTGCCAGCAGCTTAAAAGCGGGGGCGGAGACCCAGTACTTC. This encodes CASSLKAGAETQYF.

The chain has TRBV27 and TRBJ1-2, with TRBD1 matching 8 bases. Germline V gene lookup returns CDR1 MNHEY and CDR2 SMNVEV (reference sequence). The trim removed 6 bases at V and 4 bases at J, leaving 7 bases unmatched. This CDR3 has 14 amino acids. The CDR3 sequence is CASRTGDFGYGYTF. The CDR3 region has the DNA TGTGCCAGCAGGACAGGGGATTTCGGCTATGGCTACACCTTC.

The chain links TRBV7-2 to TRBJ2-1; 9 bases map to TRBD2. This CDR3 comprises 15 residues. Germline CDR1 reads SGHTA; CDR2 reads FQGNSA. J was trimmed by 5 bases and V by 3 bases; bases with no gene match: 5. In nucleotides, the CDR3 is TGTGCCAGCAGCTTTGGGCTAGCGGGGAACAATGAGCAGTTCTTC. Its protein is CASSFGLAGNNEQFF.

The J gene is TRBJ2-3, the V gene TRBV9; 10 bases agree with TRBD2. J gave up 0 bases and V 2 bases, and 3 bases lay outside the gene matches. This CDR3 has 16 residues. Per the germline V gene, CDR1 is SGDLS and CDR2 is YYNGEE. The chain's CDR3 is CASSVALAGSTDTQYF. The CDR3 nucleotides are TGTGCCAGCAGCGTTGCACTAGCGGGGAGCACAGATACGCAGTATTTT.

V is TRBV6-5 and J is TRBJ1-2; D is undetermined. V lost 6 bases, J lost 3 bases, and 11 bases lay in between. Per the germline V gene, CDR1 is MNHEY and CDR2 is SVGAGI. The CDR3 runs 13 residues. The CDR3 loop reads CASSLMWDYGYTF. DNA of the CDR3: TGTGCCAGCAGCCTAATGTGGGACTATGGCTACACCTTC.

The J gene is TRBJ1-3, the V gene TRBV11-3; 7 bases agree with TRBD1. Germline-derived CDR1 and CDR2 are SGHNT and YENEEA. CDR3 length equals 13 residues. J lost 4 bases, V lost 5 bases, and 2 bases had no gene match. The CDR3 DNA reads TGTGCCAGCAGCGGGACAGCCGGAAACACCATATATTTT. It yields the protein CASSGTAGNTIYF.

This chain's CDR3 is CASRPGGGIVNEQFF. The CDR3 coding sequence is TGTGCCAGCAGACCCGGGGGGGGTATTGTCAATGAGCAGTTCTTC. V is TRBV5-4 and J is TRBJ2-1; 8 nucleotides line up with TRBD2. Germline V gene sequence: CDR1 SGHNT, CDR2 YYREEE (reference sequence). The CDR3 sequence is 15 residues long. Trimming removed 5 bases from V and 6 bases from J; junction bases left unmatched: 10.

This clone was observed a handful of times. In DNA, the CDR3 is TGTGCCAGCAGTCCCCTAGATTACAATGAGCAGTTCTTC. This sequence encodes CASSPLDYNEQFF. The V call is TRBV28, the J call TRBJ2-1, with D uncertain. The CDR3 spans 13 residues. Between the trimmed V and J ends, which lost 5 bases and 4 bases, there was a span of 9 bases. Germline loops: CDR1 MDHEN, CDR2 SYDVKM.